The rows below give T cell receptor beta chains drawn from one sample of a study of blood T cells in healthy people across ages. TCRdb reprocessed the 5' RACE reads with MiXCR, giving one entry per CDR3 protein. The table includes approximately 810,000 distinct CDR3 sequences, roughly 34% detected once. Sequenced material: blood. The receptors derive from a man between 18 and 35 years old in good health. CDR3s include the opening cysteine and the closing phenylalanine or tryptophan. D genes are given only for firm matches. Clone size is shown for a subset of rows, as once, few, many or a class of expanded clone.

j_call v_call d_call clone_size cdr3_nt cdr3_aa
TRBJ2-1 TRBV27 TRBD2 NA TGTGCCAGCAGTTTATCGCCTAGCGGGGGGTACAATGAGCAGTTCTTC CASSLSPSGGYNEQFF
TRBJ2-7 TRBV29-1 TRBD2 many TGCAGCGTTGCGGCTAGCGGGGAAAACTACGAGCAGTACTTC CSVAASGENYEQYF
TRBJ1-4 TRBV7-2 TRBD1 NA TGTGCCAGCAGCGTAGACCGGGACAGTCGGAATGAAAAACTGTTTTTT CASSVDRDSRNEKLFF
TRBJ1-2 TRBV4-1 NA NA TGCGCCAGCAGCCATCTGGGGGAGGGGACCGACTATGGCTACACCTTC CASSHLGEGTDYGYTF
TRBJ2-3 TRBV7-9 NA NA TGTGCCAGCAGCCCCACGACAGAGTACACAGATACGCAGTATTTT CASSPTTEYTDTQYF
TRBJ1-5 TRBV20-1 NA few TGCAGTGCTGTCGAGACCACCAATCAGCCCCAGCATTTT CSAVETTNQPQHF
TRBJ1-4 TRBV7-9 NA few TGTGCCAGCAGCGGGAGACCTGGGGGTAATGAAAAACTGTTTTTT CASSGRPGGNEKLFF
TRBJ2-7 TRBV29-1 NA NA TGCAGCGTTGAAGGCAGGGGCGTCGTCGAGCAGTACTTC CSVEGRGVVEQYF
TRBJ1-2 TRBV7-2 NA NA TGTGCCAGCAGCCTAAATACGGTTAGCGGCTACACCTTC CASSLNTVSGYTF
TRBJ2-3 TRBV20-1 NA many TGCAGTGCTAGAGTAGGGGGAGTCAGCACAGATACGCAGTATTTT CSARVGGVSTDTQYF
TRBJ1-4 TRBV7-9 NA NA TGTGCCAGCAGCTCCGGGGGGCTAACTAATGAAAAACTGTTTTTT CASSSGGLTNEKLFF
TRBJ2-1 TRBV10-3 TRBD2 NA TGTGCCATCAGTGAGCCTGCGGGACTAGCGGGAGTATTTGAGCAGTTCTTC CAISEPAGLAGVFEQFF
TRBJ1-1 TRBV20-1 NA few TGCAGTGCTAGAACTTTGGAGGGGAACACTGAAGCTTTCTTT CSARTLEGNTEAFF
TRBJ2-5 TRBV5-6 NA many TGTGCCAGCAGCCAGGGGACTGTCTTGAACCAAGAGACCCAGTACTTC CASSQGTVLNQETQYF
TRBJ2-2 TRBV5-1 TRBD1 NA TGCGCCAGCAGCTACGGGACAGGGAACACCGGGGAGCTGTTTTTT CASSYGTGNTGELFF
TRBJ1-5 TRBV20-1 NA NA TGCAGTGGGGGTGTCGGAAATCAGCCCCAGCATTTT CSGGVGNQPQHF
TRBJ2-1 TRBV7-9 TRBD1 many TGTGCCAGCAGCCTCGGGACAGCCTACAATGAGCAGTTCTTC CASSLGTAYNEQFF
TRBJ2-1 TRBV5-1 NA few TGCGCCAGCAGCGGGACAAACTTATACAATGAGCAGTTCTTC CASSGTNLYNEQFF
TRBJ2-3 TRBV7-2 TRBD1 NA TGTGCCAGCACATCGACAGGGGATACGCAGTATTTT CASTSTGDTQYF
TRBJ2-7 TRBV7-9 NA few TGTGCCAGCAGCCAATTCGACAGACCCTACGAGCAGTACTTC CASSQFDRPYEQYF
TRBJ2-7 TRBV6-6 NA once TGTGCCAGCAGTCCGGGTCATACGGGTTACGAGCAGTACTTC CASSPGHTGYEQYF
TRBJ1-5 TRBV2 NA NA TGTGCCAGCACCTTACGGCATCTTAGCAATCAGCCCCAGCATTTT CASTLRHLSNQPQHF
TRBJ2-5 TRBV5-1 TRBD2 few TGCGCCAGCAGCGCCCTGAGCGGGGGTCAAGAGACCCAGTACTTC CASSALSGGQETQYF
TRBJ1-1 TRBV6-5 TRBD1 few TGTGCCAGCAGTTACGCCTACAGGGGCGATGGGACTGAAGCTTTCTTT CASSYAYRGDGTEAFF
TRBJ2-3 TRBV20-1 TRBD2 many TGCAGTGCTGAAGCGGGGGCCCTCAGTACGCAGTATTTT CSAEAGALSTQYF
TRBJ1-5 TRBV27 NA NA TGTGCCAGCAGTACCAGGCCCAATCAGCCCCAGCATTTT CASSTRPNQPQHF
TRBJ1-1 TRBV7-9 NA once TGTGCCAGCAGCTTATTGGGCGAGGCAAACACTGAAGCTTTCTTT CASSLLGEANTEAFF
TRBJ2-6 TRBV6-5 TRBD2 many TGTGCCAGCAGGTTTAGCGGGGGGTCTGGGGCCAACGTCCTGACTTTC CASRFSGGSGANVLTF
TRBJ2-1 TRBV12-3/TRBV12-4 NA NA TGTGCCAGCAGTTTCTTGACGGGGCGGGAGCAGTTCTTC CASSFLTGREQFF
TRBJ2-3 TRBV29-1 TRBD1 NA TGCAGCGTTACTGCGACAGGGGCCGAAATAGGGGGCGCAGATACGCAGTATTTT CSVTATGAEIGGADTQYF
TRBJ2-2 TRBV6-5 NA NA TGTGCCAGCAGTATAGAGTCCGGGGAGCTGTTTTTT CASSIESGELFF
TRBJ1-5 TRBV5-5 NA NA TGTGCCAGCAGCTTGCCAGGAGGCAATCAGCCCCAGCATTTT CASSLPGGNQPQHF
TRBJ2-1 TRBV4-1 NA many TGCGCCAGCAGCCAAGTTGACGAGCAGTTCTTC CASSQVDEQFF
TRBJ1-6 TRBV20-1 NA NA TGCAGTGCTAGAGAACGCCCAGGGTCCCTCCACTTT CSARERPGSLHF
TRBJ1-6 TRBV6-5 NA many TGTGCCAGCAGTCGGGACAACGATTCACCCCTCCACTTT CASSRDNDSPLHF
TRBJ2-7 TRBV20-1 NA few TGCAGTGCTCTAAGAGGGCCTATCCACAATGAGCAGTACTTC CSALRGPIHNEQYF